This record covers a single T cell receptor (beta chain). Its antigen is unidentified. These data originate in a study of shared clonotypes between healthy human individuals. General observations from the study: Larger estimated richness was generally recorded for naive subsets relative to memory subsets. Clonotypes which were not shared had lower generation probabilities than clonotypes that all four donors shared.

The authors' processing: Quality scores were absent from the junction-only immunoSEQ sequences, so filtering differed. Sequencing was performed with immunoSEQ multiplex PCR; in TCRdb, only in-frame clones are kept and a portion is missing. V and J calls and clone size are copied from that table; D and trimming were computed from the DNA. The table has about a million clones, about 72% seen once. The CDR3 spans 14 residues. In germline, CDR1 is SGHNT, CDR2 YYREEE (reference sequence). Trimming at V came to 4 bases and at J to 5 bases, leaving 4 bases not matched to a gene. Sequenced: memory CD4+ T cells from PBMCs. Subset reported: CD45RA-negative fraction. This chain links TRBV5-4 with TRBJ2-1, with TRBD1 matching 9 bases. The receptor comes from a man aged 18 to 30 in good health. Some clones in this sample may be carry-over from other donors' samples. Written as DNA, the CDR3 is TGTGCCAGCAGCCCTCGGACAGGGGACAATGAGCAGTTCTTC. As protein: CASSPRTGDNEQFF.